The 30 T cell receptor beta chains given below trace back to one sample, sequenced in a study of blood T cell repertoires in COVID-19. This table comes from immunoSEQ multiplex PCR, and its TCRdb copy is limited to in-frame clones, with some not included. The sample lists about 150,000 clones; 80% to 90% were seen once. Sequenced input: peripheral blood. These receptors all come from a man in his 60s with acute or convalescent COVID-19.

V is TRBV9 and J is TRBJ2-7; 7 bases agree with TRBD1. With 0 bases clipped from V and 11 bases from J, the junction kept 8 bases outside the gene matches. Germline values: CDR1 SGDLS, CDR2 YYNGEE. The CDR3 runs to 13 residues. CDR3 protein: CASSVGDSSEEYF. The DNA for the CDR3 is TGTGCCAGCAGCGTAGGGGACAGCTCGGAGGAGTACTTC.

This rearrangement joins TRBV5-1 to TRBJ2-6; D may be TRBD1 (6 bases). Germline assignment: CDR1 SGHRS and CDR2 YFSETQ. The V end was cut by 7 bases, the J end by 2 bases, with 10 bases between. The CDR3 loop spans 14 amino acids. The CDR3: CASGQGTGANVLTF. In nucleotides, the CDR3 is TGCGCCAGCGGGCAGGGGACTGGGGCCAACGTCCTGACTTTC.

This chain joins TRBV30 and TRBJ1-4; D not certain. The V gene lost 6 bases and the J gene lost 0 bases, with 8 bases spanning the gap. The CDR3 has 13 residues. Germline values: CDR1 GTSNPN, CDR2 SVGIG (reference sequence). CDR3 region: CACPRATNEKLFF. Written as DNA, the CDR3 is TGTGCCTGTCCGAGAGCAACTAATGAAAAACTGTTTTTT.

The rearrangement joins TRBV18 to TRBJ2-7; weak D call: TRBD1 (6 bases). CDR1 KGHSH and CDR2 LQKENI come from the germline V gene. V gave up 3 bases and J gave up 6 bases, with 9 bases separating them. The CDR3 consists of 12 residues. CDR3: CASSPIRGEQYF. The CDR3 region has the DNA TGTGCCAGCTCACCTATCAGGGGCGAGCAGTACTTC. The complete variable domain, with remaining parts taken from reference TRBV18 and TRBJ2-7, reads NAGVMQNPRHLVRRRGQEARLRCSPMKGHSHVYWYRQLPEEGLKFMVYLQKENIIDESGMPKERFSAEFPKEGPSILRIQQVVRGDSAAYFCASSPIRGEQYFGPGTRLTVT.

The V gene is TRBV2, the J gene TRBJ2-1; the D gene is possibly TRBD2 (6 bases). Trimming cost V 6 bases and J 7 bases, with 13 bases left between them. The V gene's germline CDR1 is SNHLY and CDR2 FYNNEI. The CDR3 is made up of 13 amino acids. Written as DNA, the CDR3 is TGTGCCAGCAGCGCCCCACTAGCAAATGAGCAGTTCTTC. It encodes CASSAPLANEQFF.

This rearrangement joins TRBV6-5 to TRBJ1-5; D is uncertain. This CDR3 contains 14 residues. With 4 bases removed from V and 4 bases from J, the gap between germline ends came to 11 bases. In germline, CDR1 is MNHEY, CDR2 SVGAGI. The CDR3 DNA follows: TGTGCCAGCAGTTCATCCACCAGGAATCAGCCCCAGCATTTT. This sequence encodes CASSSSTRNQPQHF.

This chain connects TRBV7-8 to TRBJ2-1; D might be TRBD1 (5 bases). Trimming cost V 5 bases and J 9 bases, with 14 bases left between them. Germline CDR1 reads SGHVS; CDR2 reads FQNEAQ. This CDR3 is built from 13 residues. The chain's CDR3 is CASSPTVLSEQFF. CDR3 DNA: TGTGCCAGCAGCCCGACAGTTTTGAGTGAGCAGTTCTTC.

This clone was seen once. In DNA, the CDR3 is TGCGCCAGCAGTGAGGTCGCAACAGGGCTAACAGATACGCAGTATTTT. It translates to CASSEVATGLTDTQYF. The chain links TRBV10-1 to TRBJ2-3; weak D call: TRBD1 (6 bases). CDR3 length: 16 amino acids. CDR1 WNHNN and CDR2 SYGVQD come from the germline V gene (reference sequence). The V end lost 2 bases, the J end lost 3 bases, and 15 bases lay between the germline ends.

V is TRBV7-2 and J is TRBJ2-2; 10 bases agree with TRBD2. The CDR3 extends over 16 amino acids. CDR1 and CDR2 from the germline V gene are SGHTA and FQGNSA. The ends lost 1 base at V and 7 bases at J; junction bases unmatched: 6. The CDR3 DNA sequence: TGTGCCAGCAGCTTAGTCAAGCGGGGGGGCCGCGGGGAGCTGTTTTTT. This gives the protein CASSLVKRGGRGELFF.

V is TRBV24-1 and J is TRBJ1-1; D may be TRBD1 (6 bases). Trimming took 7 bases from V and 8 from J, leaving 13 bases between them. The CDR3 runs 12 residues. The germline V gene has CDR1 KGHDR and CDR2 SFDVKD. CDR3 coding DNA: TGTGCCACCAGGGGGACATTTTCCGAAGCTTTCTTT. This gives the protein CATRGTFSEAFF.

V is TRBV19 and J is TRBJ1-2; D possibly corresponds to TRBD1 (5 bases). The V gene lost 7 bases and the J gene lost 4 bases, with 10 bases spanning the gap. There are 12 residues in the CDR3. Germline values: CDR1 LNHDA, CDR2 SQIVND (reference sequence). The CDR3 is CASKEGPYGYTF. The CDR3 DNA sequence: TGTGCCAGTAAGGAGGGACCCTATGGCTACACCTTC.

This chain connects TRBV18 to TRBJ1-3; D ambiguous. CDR3 length: 15 residues. Looked up from germline, CDR1 is KGHSH and CDR2 is LQKENI. Trimming pared 3 bases from V and 4 bases from J, leaving 13 bases between. In DNA, the CDR3 is TGTGCCAGCTCACCCCCCCAGACAACCGGAAACACCATATATTTT. Protein sequence: CASSPPQTTGNTIYF.

The genes are TRBV4-3 and TRBJ1-1; a weak D match, TRBD1 (5 bases). V was trimmed by 3 bases and J by 5 bases, leaving 13 bases between them. The CDR3 covers 14 residues. Germline CDR1 LGHNA, CDR2 YSLEER. The CDR3 spells CASSQGEGWTEAFF. DNA for the CDR3: TGCGCCAGCAGCCAGGGGGAGGGTTGGACTGAAGCTTTCTTT.

The chain couples TRBV29-1 to TRBJ2-5; a weak D match, TRBD1 (6 bases). In germline, CDR1 is SQVTM, CDR2 ANQGSEA. The CDR3 sequence is 12 residues long. Trimming took off 3 bases at V and 1 base at J, with 6 bases between the two ends. The CDR3: CSVEDSQETQYF. CDR3 nucleotides: TGCAGCGTTGAGGACAGCCAAGAGACCCAGTACTTC.

This clone was seen only a few times. V and J are TRBV5-4 and TRBJ2-2; TRBD1 agrees at 9 bases. The length of the CDR3 is 17 residues. Trimming took 5 bases from V and 1 from J; bases not matched to a gene: 9. Germline V gene data show CDR1 as SGHNT and CDR2 as YYREEE (reference sequence). The CDR3 loop is CASSSGRGQGNTGELFF. Here the CDR3 DNA reads TGTGCCAGCAGTTCGGGGAGGGGACAGGGGAACACCGGGGAGCTGTTTTTT. Using reference TRBV5-4 and TRBJ2-2 for the parts outside the CDR3, the full variable domain is ETGVTQSPTHLIKTRGQQVTLRCSSQSGHNTVSWYQQALGQGPQFIFQYYREEENGRGNFPPRFSGLQFPNYSSELNVNALELDDSALYLCASSSGRGQGNTGELFFGEGSRLTVL.

The chain has TRBV6-5 and TRBJ2-4; possibly TRBD2 for D (6 bases). The germline gives CDR1 MNHEY, CDR2 SVGAGI. Deletions cut 8 bases from V and 0 bases from J, with 14 bases between. The CDR3 length is 15 residues. The CDR3 nucleotides are TGTGCCAGCCGGGGGAACCAGATAGCCAAAAACATTCAGTACTTC. Its translation: CASRGNQIAKNIQYF.

The chain carries TRBV3-1 (or the pseudogene TRBV3-2) and TRBJ2-4; a possible D gene is TRBD1 (6 bases). The CDR3 runs 15 residues. Germline V gives CDR1 LGHDT, CDR2 YNNKEL (reference sequence). The V gene lost 2 bases and the J gene lost 0 bases, with 8 bases spanning the gap. CDR3 sequence reads: CASSQLTGAKNIQYF. The CDR3 bases are TGTGCCAGCAGCCAATTGACAGGAGCCAAAAACATTCAGTACTTC.

The rearrangement joins TRBV5-1 to TRBJ1-1; 7 nucleotides line up with TRBD1. The CDR3 totals 14 residues. J lost 5 bases, V lost 7 bases, and 11 bases had no gene match. The germline gives CDR1 SGHRS, CDR2 YFSETQ. This CDR3 is CASSRWQGETEAFF. CDR3 nucleotide sequence: TGCGCCAGCTCTCGGTGGCAGGGGGAAACTGAAGCTTTCTTT.

This clone has a single count. The chain combines TRBV10-3 with TRBJ2-7; D possibly corresponds to TRBD2 (5 bases). Germline V gene sequence: CDR1 ENHRY, CDR2 SYGVKD. This CDR3 contains 13 residues. V gave up 3 bases and J gave up 2 bases, with 8 bases separating them. CDR3 loop: CAISDGITYEQYF. The CDR3 DNA sequence: TGTGCCATCAGTGACGGGATAACCTACGAGCAGTACTTC.

The V call is TRBV5-1, the J call TRBJ1-4, with D possibly TRBD1 on 6 matching bases. The CDR3 extends over 14 amino acids. The ends were cut back, 4 bases at V and 5 bases at J, with 12 bases in the middle. Germline CDR1 and CDR2: SGHRS and YFSETQ. The CDR3 sequence: CASSLTGFNEKLFF. DNA of the CDR3: TGCGCCAGCAGCCTTACAGGGTTCAATGAAAAACTGTTTTTT.

The V call is TRBV6-5, the J call TRBJ2-2; unclear D gene. CDR3 length equals 12 residues. Germline CDR1 is MNHEY and CDR2 is SVGAGI. Trimming removed 11 bases from V and 2 bases from J, with 9 bases in between. This CDR3 is CALRVNTGELFF. The CDR3, as DNA: TGTGCCCTAAGAGTTAACACCGGGGAGCTGTTTTTT.

The chain uses TRBV10-3 and TRBJ2-6; a possible D gene is TRBD1 (5 bases). The length of the CDR3 is 18 residues. Trimming pared 10 bases from V and 0 bases from J, leaving 22 bases between. Germline assignment: CDR1 ENHRY and CDR2 SYGVKD. The CDR3 protein is CATFPGAGPSSGANVLTF. The DNA of the CDR3 is TGTGCCACCTTCCCCGGCGCAGGGCCAAGCTCTGGGGCCAACGTCCTGACTTTC.

The rearrangement uses TRBV12-5 and TRBJ2-2; D may be TRBD1 (5 bases). The germline CDR1 and CDR2 sequences are LGHNT and FRNRAP. The CDR3 spans 18 residues. V was pared by 3 bases and J by 8 bases, with 25 bases between. DNA for the CDR3: TGTGCTAGTGGTTTCATTATTGAGGATAGGGGCGATGTGGGGGAGCTGTTTTTT. Protein: CASGFIIEDRGDVGELFF.

V is TRBV5-1 and J is TRBJ1-2; 11 bases are a match to TRBD1. The ends lost 7 bases at V and 4 bases at J; junction bases unmatched: 9. Germline CDR1 SGHRS, CDR2 YFSETQ. The CDR3 has 15 residues. CDR3 in amino acids: CASRPGGTGGYGYTF. For the CDR3, the DNA is TGCGCCAGCCGCCCAGGCGGGACAGGGGGCTATGGCTACACCTTC.

This chain links TRBV5-1 with TRBJ1-2; perhaps TRBD1 as D (6 bases). This CDR3 region has 12 residues. Trimming cost V 4 bases and J 10 bases, with 14 bases left between them. Germline CDR1 is SGHRS and CDR2 is YFSETQ. The CDR3 region is CASSITGKSYTF. CDR3 DNA: TGCGCCAGCAGCATAACAGGGAAATCCTACACCTTC. The whole variable domain, remainder taken from reference TRBV5-1 and TRBJ1-2, is KAGVTQTPRYLIKTRGQQVTLSCSPISGHRSVSWYQQTPGQGLQFLFEYFSETQRNKGNFPGRFSGRQFSNSRSEMNVSTLELGDSALYLCASSITGKSYTFGSGTRLTVV.

This clone is classed as medium-sized. This sequence joins TRBV9 and TRBJ1-1; D unresolved. The CDR3 extends over 15 amino acids. Germline V gene lookup returns CDR1 SGDLS and CDR2 YYNGEE. V lost 0 bases to trimming and J lost 1 base, with 10 bases between them. The CDR3 DNA reads as TGTGCCAGCAGCGTAGTATCTGAGGGGAACACTGAAGCTTTCTTT. Translating gives CASSVVSEGNTEAFF.

The chain employs TRBV19 and TRBJ2-1, with TRBD1 matching over 11 bases. Germline V gene data show CDR1 as LNHDA and CDR2 as SQIVND (reference sequence). The CDR3 loop spans 14 amino acids. V lost 4 bases to trimming and J lost 8 bases; unmatched junction nucleotides: 4. CDR3 in amino acids: CASSKGQGAYEQFF. DNA for the CDR3: TGTGCCAGTAGTAAAGGACAGGGGGCCTATGAGCAGTTCTTC.

This chain uses TRBV18 with TRBJ2-3; TRBD2 might be the D (5 bases). Per the germline V gene, CDR1 is KGHSH and CDR2 is LQKENI. V gave up 2 bases and J gave up 2 bases, with 8 bases separating them. The CDR3 is made up of 14 amino acids. CDR3 sequence (DNA): TGTGCCAGCTCACCAATTAGCGCCACAGATACGCAGTATTTT. Translating it yields CASSPISATDTQYF.

The table lists this clone with a few counts. The rearrangement links TRBV5-5 to TRBJ2-3; D is unresolved. Per the germline V gene, CDR1 is SGHKS and CDR2 is YYEKEE (reference sequence). The ends were cut back, 0 bases at V and 0 bases at J, with 8 bases in the middle. There are 15 residues in the CDR3. The CDR3 protein is CASSLVGWSTDTQYF. The CDR3, as DNA: TGTGCCAGCAGCTTGGTGGGCTGGAGCACAGATACGCAGTATTTT.

The gene calls are TRBV5-1 and TRBJ1-1, with TRBD1 matching over 9 bases. V shed 1 base, J shed 5 bases, and the junction held 6 bases outside the gene matches. Germline CDR1 is SGHRS and CDR2 is YFSETQ. The CDR3 consists of 15 residues. Written as DNA, the CDR3 is TGCGCCAGCAGCTTGATCGGGACAGGGTATACTGAAGCTTTCTTT. Protein product: CASSLIGTGYTEAFF.